Each of the 21 T cell receptor beta chains below was sequenced from the same sample in a study of shared clonotypes between healthy human individuals. Some clones are missing from TCRdb's copy, which holds only in-frame ones; the method was immunoSEQ multiplex PCR. The sample has some 2,500,000 clones; roughly 93% are singletons. The sample taken for sequencing was naive CD4+ T cells from PBMCs. The subset here: CD45RA+ positively selected. All receptors derive from a man between 18 and 35 years old in good health. Some clones in this sample may be carry-over from other donors' samples.

The chain couples TRBV5-4 to TRBJ2-1; 11 positions match TRBD1. CDR3 length: 16 residues. Germline CDR1 SGHNT, CDR2 YYREEE (reference sequence). V was clipped by 4 bases and J by 15 bases; unmatched bases: 18. CDR3 region: CASSPRTLGTGGIWFF. CDR3 coding DNA: TGTGCCAGCAGCCCGAGAACCTTGGGGACAGGGGGTATTTGGTTCTTC.

V usage is TRBV19 and J usage is TRBJ2-7; D might be TRBD1 or TRBD2, each matching 5 bases. The V gene's germline CDR1 is LNHDA and CDR2 SQIVND (reference sequence). Trimming cost V 9 bases and J 3 bases, with 30 bases left between them. This CDR3 spans 18 amino acids. The DNA of the CDR3 is TGTGCCAGCTCCGCATTCGGGCAGGGAGTACTGAACGGCTACGAGCAGTACTTC. It translates to CASSAFGQGVLNGYEQYF.

This rearrangement joins TRBV19 to TRBJ1-1, with D hard to call. This CDR3 spans 15 amino acids. The germline V gene encodes CDR1 LNHDA and CDR2 SQIVND (reference sequence). V gave up 7 bases and J gave up 4 bases, with 19 bases separating them. The CDR3 nucleotides read TGTGCCAGTAATTCAGCAGCCTCGGGGAGCACTGAAGCTTTCTTT. Its translation: CASNSAASGSTEAFF.

The chain couples TRBV7-9 to TRBJ1-2; 8 bases align to TRBD1. Germline V gene sequence: CDR1 SEHNR, CDR2 FQNEAQ (reference sequence). V lost 5 bases and J lost 4; bases outside the gene matches: 9. The CDR3 contains 15 residues. CDR3 residues: CASSATGGVGYGYTF. Written as DNA, the CDR3 is TGTGCCAGCAGCGCAACAGGGGGAGTGGGCTATGGCTACACCTTC.

This chain joins TRBV10-2 and TRBJ2-1; D remains ambiguous. The V end lost 3 bases, the J end lost 0 bases, and 12 bases lay between the germline ends. Germline V gene data show CDR1 as WSHSY and CDR2 as SAAADI. The CDR3 consists of 16 residues. In DNA, the CDR3 is TGCGCCAGCAGTGACAGCCCGGCGAGCTCCTACAATGAGCAGTTCTTC. Translating it yields CASSDSPASSYNEQFF.

This clone has just one count. The sample holds other DNA sequences that translate to the same CDR3. The chain is built from TRBV5-1 and TRBJ2-2; D not resolved. The germline V gene encodes CDR1 SGHRS and CDR2 YFSETQ. V dropped 0 bases and J dropped 1 base, with 4 bases sitting between them. CDR3 length: 14 amino acids. CDR3: CASSLGQNTGELFF. The CDR3 DNA reads as TGCGCCAGCAGCTTGGGGCAGAACACCGGGGAGCTGTTTTTT.

The DNA for the CDR3 is TGCGCCAGCAGCGGCCAGGCGCCACCCACTTGGGGTGAGCAGTTCTTC. Protein sequence: CASSGQAPPTWGEQFF. The chain recombines TRBV5-1 with TRBJ2-1; D gene ambiguous. CDR3 length: 16 residues. The V and J ends lost 4 bases and 9 bases respectively, with 23 bases between them. Germline CDR1 is SGHRS and CDR2 is YFSETQ.

The chain couples TRBV29-1 to TRBJ2-2; 11 bases line up with TRBD2. Trimming removed 0 bases from V and 5 bases from J; junction bases left unmatched: 5. Germline V gives CDR1 SQVTM, CDR2 ANQGSEA. The CDR3 extends over 16 amino acids. Here the CDR3 reads CSVEERGTSGTGELFF. In DNA, the CDR3 is TGCAGCGTTGAAGAAAGGGGGACTAGCGGTACCGGGGAGCTGTTTTTT.

The V gene is TRBV28, the J gene TRBJ2-4; the D is unclear. CDR3 length: 16 amino acids. V was clipped by 2 bases and J by 8 bases, with 19 bases between them. Germline V CDR1 and CDR2: MDHEN, SYDVKM. The DNA for the CDR3 is TGTGCCAGCAGTTTAACCCCAAGAAGGAAAACGGACATTCAGTACTTC. It is translated as CASSLTPRRKTDIQYF. Using reference TRBV28 and TRBJ2-4 for the parts outside the CDR3, the full variable domain is DVKVTQSSRYLVKRTGEKVFLECVQDMDHENMFWYRQDPGLGLRLIYFSYDVKMKEKGDIPEGYSVSREKKERFSLILESASTNQTSMYLCASSLTPRRKTDIQYFGAGTRLSVL.

J is TRBJ2-2 and V is TRBV7-3; TRBD2 matches at 9 bases. CDR1 SGHTA and CDR2 FQGTGA come from the germline V gene. V shed 5 bases and J 8 bases; nucleotides not matched to a gene: 12. The CDR3 has 16 residues. The CDR3 nucleotides read TGTGCCAGCAGCGGGGGCGGGAGGGCCCCTTTTGGGGAGCTGTTTTTT. Translation gives CASSGGGRAPFGELFF.

This chain joins TRBV6-5 and TRBJ2-1; 10 bases match TRBD2. This CDR3 region has 15 residues. Germline V gene lookup returns CDR1 MNHEY and CDR2 SVGAGI. V was clipped by 6 bases and J by 9 bases; unmatched bases: 11. The chain's CDR3 is CASRPPTSGISEQFF. The CDR3 region has the DNA TGTGCCAGCAGACCCCCCACTAGCGGGATATCTGAGCAGTTCTTC.

This clone was detected a few times. This rearrangement joins TRBV20-1 to TRBJ2-4; D is uncertain. CDR3 length equals 11 residues. CDR1 and CDR2 from the germline V gene are DFQATT and SNEGSKA (reference sequence). The germline V and J ends were trimmed by 3 bases and 2 bases, with 2 bases remaining between them. Written as DNA, the CDR3 is TGCAGTGCTAGTTCCAAAAACATTCAGTACTTC. This gives the protein CSASSKNIQYF.

The J gene is TRBJ2-1, the V gene TRBV5-1; D possibly corresponds to TRBD2 (5 bases). The V gene's germline CDR1 is SGHRS and CDR2 YFSETQ. V was cut by 5 bases and J by 7 bases, with 13 bases left in between. The CDR3 is 13 amino acids. CDR3 loop: CASREAGGNEQFF. In DNA, the CDR3 is TGCGCCAGCAGGGAGGCGGGTGGAAATGAGCAGTTCTTC.

The J gene is TRBJ1-3, the V gene TRBV30; no reliable D call. Trimming pared 0 bases from V and 2 bases from J, leaving 8 bases between. Germline assignment: CDR1 GTSNPN and CDR2 SVGIG (reference sequence). The length of the CDR3 is 14 residues. The CDR3 spells CAWSVVGAGNTIYF. CDR3 DNA: TGTGCCTGGAGTGTAGTCGGAGCTGGAAACACCATATATTTT.

The chain couples TRBV5-1 to TRBJ2-7, with a possible D match to TRBD1 (5 bases). Looked up from germline, CDR1 is SGHRS and CDR2 is YFSETQ. V dropped 1 base and J dropped 7 bases, with 12 bases sitting between them. This CDR3 spans 13 amino acids. The CDR3 DNA is TGCGCCAGCAGCTTGCCAGGGTCCTCAGAGCAGTACTTC. Translation: CASSLPGSSEQYF.

The gene calls are TRBV7-2 and TRBJ2-1; possible D gene TRBD1, 6 bases. This CDR3 is built from 15 residues. Trimming shortened V by 4 bases and J by 0 bases, and 10 bases separated the two germline ends. Germline V lookup: CDR1 SGHTA, CDR2 FQGNSA. The DNA for the CDR3 is TGTGCCAGCAGCTCGGACAGCAGCTCCTACAATGAGCAGTTCTTC. It specifies CASSSDSSSYNEQFF.

The chain joins TRBV7-3 to TRBJ2-1; D gene ambiguous. Germline V gene sequence: CDR1 SGHTA, CDR2 FQGTGA. CDR3 size: 11 residues. The V gene lost 4 bases and the J gene lost 10 bases, with 8 bases spanning the gap. DNA of the CDR3: TGTGCCAGCAGCTCCACGGGCGAGCAGTTCTTC. This sequence encodes CASSSTGEQFF. The variable domain in full, completed from reference TRBV7-3 and TRBJ2-1, reads GAGVSQTPSNKVTEKGKYVELRCDPISGHTALYWYRQSLGQGPEFLIYFQGTGAADDSGLPNDRFFAVRPEGSVSTLKIQRTERGDSAVYLCASSSTGEQFFGPGTRLTVL.

V gene TRBV19 combines with J gene TRBJ1-1; TRBD1 matches at 8 bases. The CDR3 has 14 amino acids. CDR1 and CDR2 (germline): LNHDA, SQIVND (reference sequence). V lost 6 bases, J lost 5 bases, and 8 bases stayed unmatched. DNA of the CDR3: TGTGCCAGTAGCGCCGACAGGGGTGGGACTGAAGCTTTCTTT. Protein: CASSADRGGTEAFF.

This sequence joins TRBV15 and TRBJ2-3, with 7 nucleotides matching TRBD2. V lost 5 bases, J lost 0 bases, and 5 bases stayed unmatched. Germline assignment: CDR1 LNHNV and CDR2 YYDKDF (reference sequence). This CDR3 is built from 15 residues. For the CDR3, the DNA is TGTGCCACCAGCCCTAGACTAGCTAGCACAGATACGCAGTATTTT. It specifies CATSPRLASTDTQYF.

The chain carries TRBV6-5 and TRBJ1-4; 7 nucleotides line up with TRBD1. The germline V gene encodes CDR1 MNHEY and CDR2 SVGAGI. The J segment lost 7 bases and the V segment lost 0 bases, leaving 8 bases of the junction unmatched. This CDR3 comprises 16 residues. In DNA, the CDR3 is TGTGCCAGCAGTTACTCGCAGGGGGGGGCGCGTGAAAAACTGTTTTTT. Amino acids: CASSYSQGGAREKLFF.

The V and J genes are TRBV30 and TRBJ2-2, with a weak D call TRBD1 (6 bases). The CDR3 totals 13 residues. V lost 2 bases, J lost 8 bases, and 12 bases lay in between. Germline CDR1 GTSNPN, CDR2 SVGIG (reference sequence). In DNA, the CDR3 is TGTGCCTGGAGTAGGACACAGGGAGGGGAGCTGTTTTTT. Amino acid sequence: CAWSRTQGGELFF. The full variable domain, rest sourced from reference TRBV30 and TRBJ2-2, is SQTIHQWPATLVQPVGSPLSLECTVEGTSNPNLYWYRQAAGRGLQLLFYSVGIGQISSEVPQNLSASRPQDRQFILSSKKLLLSDSGFYLCAWSRTQGGELFFGEGSRLTVL.